This paragraph reports one TCR beta chain. The antigen is not known. The CDR3 loop spans 12 amino acids. V dropped 0 bases and J dropped 7 bases, with 6 bases sitting between them. Germline CDR1 reads SGHAT; CDR2 reads FQNNGV. TCRdb re-called the 5' RACE reads with MiXCR, one entry per CDR3 protein. The sample lists about 62,000 distinct CDR3 sequences; more than 25% were seen once. Study-level findings and limits: Tumor Treg TCRs overlapped most with tumor naive CD4+ cells.

The material sequenced was tumor-infiltrating naive CD4+ T cells sorted from the breast tumor. Noted subset: naive CD4+ T cells, CD4+CD45RA+CD25-. The chain recombines TRBV11-2 with TRBJ1-2; no reliable D call. This receptor was identified in a female donor with breast cancer. Here the CDR3 DNA reads TGTGCCAGCAGCTTAGACGGAGGTGGCTACACCTTC. It yields the protein CASSLDGGGYTF. Looking up the rest from reference TRBV11-2 and TRBJ1-2 gives the full variable domain: EAGVAQSPRYKIIEKRQSVAFWCNPISGHATLYWYQQILGQGPKLLIQFQNNGVVDDSQLPKDRFSAERLKGVDSTLKIQPAKLEDSAVYLCASSLDGGGYTFGSGTRLTVV.